The T cell receptor (beta chain) under discussion was sequenced for a study of CD8+ T cells in alopecia areata. Across the whole study: Treatment of the treated patients consisted of oral tofacitinib, 5 to 10 mg twice daily.

In germline, CDR1 is SGHVS, CDR2 FNYEAQ. Trimming pared 3 bases from V and 2 bases from J, leaving 23 bases between. The CDR3 totals 18 residues. Isolated RNA was reverse transcribed into cDNA used as the sequencing template. Measured with immunoSEQ multiplex PCR; TCRdb has only the in-frame clones, and not every one. The sample carries 70,000 or so clones, roughly 60% recorded once. The sample was CD8+ T cells sorted from blood, taken at week 0. This clonotype was obtained from a human donor with alopecia areata. The chain couples TRBV7-6 to TRBJ2-7; D remains ambiguous. Written as DNA, the CDR3 is TGTGCCAGCAGCTTCAGTCGCAACGACGGAAGCCCTACCTACGAGCAGTACTTC. Translation gives CASSFSRNDGSPTYEQYF.